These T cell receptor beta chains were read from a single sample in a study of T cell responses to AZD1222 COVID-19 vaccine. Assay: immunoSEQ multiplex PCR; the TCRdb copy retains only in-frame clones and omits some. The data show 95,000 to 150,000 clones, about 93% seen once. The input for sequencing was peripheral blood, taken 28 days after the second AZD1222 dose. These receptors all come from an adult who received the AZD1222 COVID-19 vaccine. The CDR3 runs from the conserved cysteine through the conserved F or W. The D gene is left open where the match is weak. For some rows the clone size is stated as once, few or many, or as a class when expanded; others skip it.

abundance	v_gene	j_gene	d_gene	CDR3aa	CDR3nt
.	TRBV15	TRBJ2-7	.	CATSRDFGSSYEQYF	TGTGCCACCAGCAGAGATTTCGGTAGCTCCTACGAGCAGTACTTC
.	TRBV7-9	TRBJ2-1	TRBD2	CASSRSGRVSHNEQFF	TGTGCCAGCAGCCGTAGCGGGAGGGTCTCCCACAATGAGCAGTTCTTC
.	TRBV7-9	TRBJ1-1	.	CASSLWRSEGKGTEAFF	TGTGCCAGCAGCTTATGGCGGTCGGAAGGGAAGGGCACTGAAGCTTTCTTT
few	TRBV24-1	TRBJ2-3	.	CATSDLGEDTQYF	TGTGCCACCAGTGACTTAGGGGAAGATACGCAGTATTTT
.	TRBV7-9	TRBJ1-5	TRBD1	CASSRDRGDQPQHF	TGTGCCAGCAGCAGAGACAGGGGTGACCAGCCCCAGCATTTT
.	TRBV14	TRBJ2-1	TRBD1	CASSPDRGHPVYNEQFF	TGTGCCAGCAGCCCGGACAGGGGGCACCCGGTTTACAATGAGCAGTTCTTC
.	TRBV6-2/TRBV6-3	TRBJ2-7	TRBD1	CASSYSIGQGGEQYF	TGTGCCAGCAGTTACTCGATAGGACAGGGTGGCGAGCAGTACTTC
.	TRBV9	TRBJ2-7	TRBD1	CASSGTGTGFREQYF	TGTGCCAGCAGCGGTACCGGGACAGGGTTCCGCGAGCAGTACTTC
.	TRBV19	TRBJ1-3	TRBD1	CASSQTGASGNTIYF	TGTGCCAGTAGTCAGACAGGGGCCTCTGGAAACACCATATATTTT
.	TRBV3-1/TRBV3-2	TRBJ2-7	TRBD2	CASSQIRGGPRNEQYF	TGTGCCAGCAGCCAAATTCGGGGGGGACCTCGAAACGAGCAGTACTTC
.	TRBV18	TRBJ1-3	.	CASSPGDRRNTIYF	TGTGCCAGCTCACCAGGGGACCGAAGAAACACCATATATTTT
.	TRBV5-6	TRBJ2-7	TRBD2	CASSLLRDGGAYEQYF	TGTGCCAGCAGCTTGCTGAGGGACGGGGGGGCCTACGAGCAGTACTTC
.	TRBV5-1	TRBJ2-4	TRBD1	CASSLGGQGMDIQYF	TGCGCCAGCAGCTTGGGCGGACAGGGAATGGACATTCAGTACTTC
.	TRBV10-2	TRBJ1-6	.	CASRAQGSGSPLHF	TGCGCCAGCAGGGCCCAAGGGAGTGGCTCACCCCTCCACTTT
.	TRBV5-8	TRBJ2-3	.	CASSLGPARNAQYF	TGTGCCAGCAGCTTGGGGCCTGCCAGGAATGCGCAGTATTTT
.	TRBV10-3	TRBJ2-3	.	CAISSTDTQYF	TGTGCCATCAGTTCTACCGATACGCAGTATTTT
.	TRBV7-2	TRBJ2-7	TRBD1	CASSLEQGALHEQYF	TGTGCCAGCAGCTTAGAACAGGGGGCTCTCCACGAGCAGTACTTC
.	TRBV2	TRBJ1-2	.	CASSEPRGGSYGYTF	TGTGCCAGCAGTGAGCCCCGGGGGGGGAGCTATGGCTACACCTTC
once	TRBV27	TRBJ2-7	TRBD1	CASSLSGGQGAHEQYF	TGTGCCAGCAGTTTATCCGGCGGACAGGGGGCCCACGAGCAGTACTTC
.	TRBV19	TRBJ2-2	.	CASTLGRGNTGELFF	TGTGCCAGTACCCTTGGAAGGGGTAACACCGGGGAGCTGTTTTTT
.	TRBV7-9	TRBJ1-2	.	CASSYRGDYYGYTF	TGTGCCAGCAGCTATCGGGGGGATTACTATGGCTACACCTTC
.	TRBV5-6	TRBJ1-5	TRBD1	CASSRDRGQDQPQHF	TGTGCCAGCAGCCGAGACAGGGGGCAAGATCAGCCCCAGCATTTT
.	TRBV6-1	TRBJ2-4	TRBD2	CASSEAGLAGGQVIQYF	TGTGCCAGCAGTGAAGCTGGCCTAGCGGGGGGGCAAGTCATTCAGTACTTC
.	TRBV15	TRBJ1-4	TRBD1	CATSRNRGLANEKLFF	TGTGCCACCAGCAGGAACAGGGGTTTAGCTAATGAAAAACTGTTTTTT
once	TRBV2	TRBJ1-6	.	CASSVGGALHF	TGTGCCAGCAGTGTGGGGGGAGCCCTCCACTTT
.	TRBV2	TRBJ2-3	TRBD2	CASRDWDYTDTQYF	TGTGCCAGCAGGGATTGGGACTACACAGATACGCAGTATTTT
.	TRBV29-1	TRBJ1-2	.	CSVGTDYGYTF	TGCAGCGTTGGGACAGACTATGGCTACACCTTC
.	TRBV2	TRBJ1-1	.	CASSEQGDTEAFF	TGTGCCAGCAGTGAACAAGGGGACACTGAAGCTTTCTTT
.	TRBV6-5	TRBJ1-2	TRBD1	CASSRTGWGYTF	TGTGCCAGCAGTCGGACAGGGTGGGGCTACACCTTC
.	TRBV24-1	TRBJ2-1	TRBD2	CATSDLTQSGSSYNEQFF	TGTGCCACCAGTGATCTTACTCAAAGCGGGAGCTCCTACAATGAGCAGTTCTTC
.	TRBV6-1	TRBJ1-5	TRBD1	CASSETGGESQPQHF	TGTGCCAGCAGTGAGACAGGGGGCGAGAGTCAGCCCCAGCATTTT